This T cell receptor (beta chain) was recovered during a study of blood T cells in healthy people across ages. The CDR3 consists of 18 residues. Germline trimming cut 2 bases from V and 3 bases from J; bases unmatched to any gene: 14. Germline-derived CDR1 and CDR2 are SEHNR and FQNEAQ (reference sequence). The extraction recovered at least 5 micrograms of total RNA per sample. A second PCR of 7 to 11 cycles used a sample-barcoded 5' primer and a J-beta primer mix. TCRdb fed the 5' RACE reads into MiXCR, producing one record per CDR3 protein. The table shows about 930,000 distinct CDR3 sequences, with under 35% occurring only once. These data were likewise used in another study, on T cells of mothers and their children. This second study notes: Similar thymic selection effects on TCR recombination output appear in pairs, both related and unrelated.

This chain uses TRBV7-9 with TRBJ2-3; TRBD1 matches 7 bases. This receptor was identified in a middle-aged woman in good health. The sequenced sample consisted of blood. The CDR3: CASSLRQRTGSRTDTQYF. In nucleotides, the CDR3 is TGTGCCAGCAGCTTAAGACAAAGGACAGGAAGCCGGACAGATACGCAGTATTTT.